This section outlines one T cell receptor beta chain sequence together with its context. Its antigen is currently unknown. The data were taken from a study of a mutant IDH1 vaccine in newly diagnosed glioma. Repertoires were generated with immunoSEQ multiplex PCR, while TCRdb's copy carries only in-frame clones and drops some. The sample yields around 57,000 clones, around nine tenths seen once. Time point given: week 11, during vaccination. What each vaccine dose contained was 300 ug of mutant IDH1 20-mer peptide, accompanied by topical imiquimod. The source is a middle-aged man with glioma. Sequencing was performed on PBMCs, taken from a glioma patient whose treatment included an IDH1 peptide vaccine.

The CDR3 region has the DNA TGCGCCAGCAGCCAAGAGTTCGGGGAGGGCAAAGAGACCCAGTACTTC. It codes for CASSQEFGEGKETQYF. The chain recombines TRBV4-3 with TRBJ2-5; 7 nucleotides line up with TRBD2. The CDR3 length is 16 residues. CDR1 LGHNA and CDR2 YSLEER come from the germline V gene. The V and J ends lost 0 bases and 3 bases, in that order; junction bases with no gene match: 7.